Each of the 6 T cell receptor beta chains below was sequenced from the same sample in a study of CD8 T cells in Susac syndrome. Reverse transcription of about 0.5 to 1 ug RNA used random hexamers. A single record per CDR3 protein comes from TCRdb applying MiXCR to the immunoSEQ multiplex PCR reads. The sample includes about 150,000 distinct CDR3 sequences, about 95% seen only once; the top ten take approximately 0.15%. Material: CD8+ T cells from PBMCs. These receptors all come from a human donor with multiple sclerosis.

The J gene is TRBJ1-2, the V gene TRBV7-3; TRBD1 matches at 10 bases. CDR1 is SGHTA and CDR2 is FQGTGA in the germline V gene. J gave up 6 bases and V 4 bases, and 8 bases lay outside the gene matches. There are 15 residues in the CDR3. The CDR3 DNA reads as TGTGCCAGCAGCTCGGGACAGGGGAGGAGGCATGGCTACACCTTC. Translated, it gives CASSSGQGRRHGYTF.

The chain combines TRBV30 with TRBJ1-6, with D tentatively TRBD1 (5 bases). Germline values: CDR1 GTSNPN, CDR2 SVGIG (reference sequence). V dropped 4 bases and J dropped 10 bases, with 14 bases sitting between them. The CDR3 length is 13 residues. CDR3: CAWNQDSFSPLHF. The CDR3 nucleotides are TGTGCCTGGAATCAAGACAGTTTCTCACCCCTCCACTTT.

The chain has TRBV29-1 and TRBJ1-1; 11 bases agree with TRBD1. CDR1 and CDR2 from the germline V gene are SQVTM and ANQGSEA. The length of the CDR3 is 17 residues. J was trimmed by 3 bases and V by 0 bases; bases with no gene match: 9. The CDR3 DNA follows: TGCAGCGTTGAAGATGAAAACCCGGGACAGGGGGACACTGAAGCTTTCTTT. It codes for CSVEDENPGQGDTEAFF.

This chain uses TRBV12-3 or TRBV12-4 with TRBJ2-3, with 11 bases aligning to TRBD2. The trim removed 5 bases at V and 4 bases at J, leaving 5 bases unmatched. This CDR3 spans 15 amino acids. CDR3 in DNA: TGTGCCAGCAGTAAGCTAGCGGGGGGATCAGATACGCAGTATTTT. The encoded protein is CASSKLAGGSDTQYF.

This sequence joins TRBV6-1 and TRBJ1-5; TRBD1 aligns across 8 bases. Germline assignment: CDR1 MNHNS and CDR2 SASEGT. The CDR3 length is 16 residues. V shed 4 bases and J 0 bases; nucleotides not matched to a gene: 5. The CDR3 DNA reads as TGTGCCAGCAGTGCCCGACAGGGGTATAGCAATCAGCCCCAGCATTTT. It codes for CASSARQGYSNQPQHF.

The genes are TRBV9 and TRBJ1-1; D ambiguous. V was clipped by 1 base and J by 3 bases, with 10 bases between them. This CDR3 comprises 14 residues. The V gene's germline CDR1 is SGDLS and CDR2 YYNGEE. This chain's CDR3 is CASSVWVSDTEAFF. Written as DNA, the CDR3 is TGTGCCAGCAGCGTATGGGTATCCGACACTGAAGCTTTCTTT.